The entry below describes one T cell receptor beta chain. No antigen is known for it. This PCR relied on a set of 60 Vbeta primers and 13 Jbeta primers. Sequencing used immunoSEQ multiplex PCR; TCRdb keeps in-frame clones, though not all of them. The data show fewer than 250,000 clones, roughly 80% seen once. This record belongs to a study of cytomegalovirus exposure and HLA in healthy donors. The CDR3 is 15 amino acids. Germline V gives CDR1 SGDLS, CDR2 YYNGEE. V lost 5 bases and J lost 6; bases outside the gene matches: 10. Broader study findings: Accurate prediction of most subjects' HLA-A and HLA-B alleles from TCR beta sequences was reported.

This TCR came from a man aged 25 to 45 in good health and CMV-seronegative. The chain couples TRBV9 to TRBJ1-2; 10 bases fit TRBD1. Input material: PBMCs. CDR3 protein: CASSAQVTGGDGYTF. The CDR3 DNA reads TGTGCCAGCAGTGCCCAGGTGACAGGGGGCGATGGCTACACCTTC. Filled out from reference TRBV9 and TRBJ1-2, the complete variable domain reads DSGVTQTPKHLITATGQRVTLRCSPRSGDLSVYWYQQSLDQGLQFLIQYYNGEERAKGNILERFSAQQFPDLHSELNLSSLELGDSALYFCASSAQVTGGDGYTFGSGTRLTVV.